What follows are 6 T cell receptor beta chains derived from one specimen sequenced in a study of CD8+ T cells in alopecia areata. TCR sequencing used cDNA made by reverse transcription of extracted RNA. Using immunoSEQ multiplex PCR, the repertoire was profiled, and TCRdb retains in-frame clones only, with some absent. The repertoire holds about 200,000 clones, with roughly 60% as singletons. Treatment of the sample: oral pan-JAK inhibitor, 5-10 mg twice daily. Sequenced material: CD4+ T cells sorted from blood, taken at week 24, from a patient treated with tofacitinib. These receptors originate from a human donor with alopecia areata.

CDR3 protein: CAIRRDIFQETQYF. The CDR3 nucleotides read TGTGCCATCAGGAGGGACATCTTCCAAGAGACCCAGTACTTC. The chain recombines TRBV10-3 with TRBJ2-5; possibly TRBD1 for D (6 bases). This CDR3 has 14 residues. V was cut by 6 bases and J by 1 base, with 12 bases left in between. Germline lookup yields CDR1 ENHRY and CDR2 SYGVKD.

The J gene is TRBJ2-3, the V gene TRBV7-9; the match to TRBD2 covers 7 bases. This CDR3 region has 16 residues. The V gene's germline CDR1 is SEHNR and CDR2 FQNEAQ (reference sequence). V lost 4 bases and J lost 5; bases outside the gene matches: 12. CDR3 in DNA: TGTGCCAGCAGCTCGGGAACCCGGGAGCGGGAAGATACGCAGTATTTT. This sequence encodes CASSSGTREREDTQYF.

The chain recombines TRBV25-1 with TRBJ1-2; 10 nucleotides agree with TRBD1. This CDR3 contains 14 residues. Germline V CDR1 and CDR2: MGHDK, SYGVNS. J lost 3 bases, V lost 6 bases, and 4 bases had no gene match. The CDR3 region has the DNA TGTGCCAGCAGCCTGACAGGGGGCGACTATGGCTACACCTTC. It encodes CASSLTGGDYGYTF.

The chain recombines TRBV11-2 with TRBJ2-3; no firm D call. This CDR3 region has 15 residues. Germline V gene sequence: CDR1 SGHAT, CDR2 FQNNGV. Trimming removed 7 bases at V and 2 bases at J, with 16 bases between. CDR3 residues: CASNQGAASTDTQYF. The CDR3 DNA follows: TGTGCCAGCAATCAAGGAGCAGCATCCACAGATACGCAGTATTTT.

This clone has just a few counts. The rearrangement links TRBV29-1 to TRBJ2-5, with 11 nucleotides matching TRBD2. The junction had 6 bases not matched to a gene; V was cut back by 2 bases and J by 1 base. The CDR3 covers 16 residues. Germline V gene lookup returns CDR1 SQVTM and CDR2 ANQGSEA. CDR3: CSVELSSGRFQETQYF. The CDR3 DNA reads as TGCAGCGTTGAACTCTCTAGCGGGAGGTTCCAAGAGACCCAGTACTTC.

The chain has TRBV5-1 and TRBJ2-1, with TRBD2 matching over 11 bases. Trimming at V came to 3 bases and at J to 5 bases, leaving 4 bases not matched to a gene. The CDR3 is made up of 15 amino acids. CDR1 and CDR2 (germline): SGHRS, YFSETQ. CDR3 sequence: CASSSIAGGDNEQFF. For the CDR3, the DNA is TGCGCCAGCAGCTCCATAGCGGGAGGGGACAATGAGCAGTTCTTC. The full variable domain, with the rest looked up from reference TRBV5-1 and TRBJ2-1, is KAGVTQTPRYLIKTRGQQVTLSCSPISGHRSVSWYQQTPGQGLQFLFEYFSETQRNKGNFPGRFSGRQFSNSRSEMNVSTLELGDSALYLCASSSIAGGDNEQFFGPGTRLTVL.